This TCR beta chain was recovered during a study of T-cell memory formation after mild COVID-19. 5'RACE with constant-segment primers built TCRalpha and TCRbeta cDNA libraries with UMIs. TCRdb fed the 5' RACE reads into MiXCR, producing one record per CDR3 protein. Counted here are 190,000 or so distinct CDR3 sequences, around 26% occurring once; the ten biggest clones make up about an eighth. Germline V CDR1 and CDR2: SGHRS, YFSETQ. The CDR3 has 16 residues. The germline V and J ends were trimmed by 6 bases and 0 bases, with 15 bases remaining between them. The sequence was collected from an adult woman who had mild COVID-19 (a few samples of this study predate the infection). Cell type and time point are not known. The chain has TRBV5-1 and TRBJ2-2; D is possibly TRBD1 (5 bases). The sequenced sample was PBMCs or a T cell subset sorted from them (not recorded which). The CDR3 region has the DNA TGCGCCAGCAACCCGACAGAAGCAGCGAACACCGGGGAGCTGTTTTTT. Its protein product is CASNPTEAANTGELFF.